The T cell receptor beta chain under discussion was sequenced for a study of T cells in Graves' hyperthyroidism and ophthalmopathy. RNA transcripts gave rise to amplified TCR beta CDR3 regions. The TCR CDR3 first-round RT-PCR relied on the HTBI primer set. One entry per CDR3 protein results from TCRdb running MiXCR on the multiplex PCR reads. The data show hundreds of thousands of distinct CDR3 sequences, just under 20% seen once. This clonotype was recorded at least ten times. Its antigen is not identified. Patients were excluded for uncontrolled infection, other autoimmune disease, pregnancy or lactation. The CDR3 consists of 12 residues. Germline loops: CDR1 DFQATT, CDR2 SNEGSKA (reference sequence). V gave up 5 bases and J gave up 4 bases, with 9 bases separating them. Study-wide results and limits: The blood repertoire included most of the expanded thyroid clonotypes above 0.001.

The chain uses TRBV20-1 and TRBJ2-1; possible D gene TRBD1, 6 bases. The source is a man aged 40-49 years with Graves' ophthalmopathy. Sequencing used blood. The DNA for the CDR3 is TGCAGTGCTCTTGACAGGTACAATGAGCAGTTCTTC. Its translation: CSALDRYNEQFF.